Detailed here is one T cell receptor (beta chain). This record comes from a study of blood T cell repertoires in COVID-19. On the study more broadly: Acute and convalescent COVID-19 specimens originated in the United States, Italy and Spain. Sources were T cells, B-cell-depleted T cells, or PBMCs; the material itself was cDNA or gDNA.

Per the original data handling: From reference gene primer amplification, estimates of nucleated cell counts were derived. TCRdb's copy holds only in-frame clones and misses some; the assay was immunoSEQ multiplex PCR. V and J calls and clone size are given by that table; D and trimming were obtained from the DNA. This sample has just over 90,000 clones, with almost 80% found just once. The sequenced sample was peripheral blood. The sequence was collected from a human donor in a cohort sampled during active COVID-19.

DNA of the CDR3: TGTGCCAGCAGTATTAGCTCGAACACCGGGGAGCTGTTTTTT. Encoded protein: CASSISSNTGELFF. J is TRBJ2-2 and V is TRBV2; D is uncertain. Germline assignment: CDR1 SNHLY and CDR2 FYNNEI. CDR3 size: 14 residues. Between the trimmed V and J ends, which lost 5 bases and 0 bases, there was a span of 7 bases.